The 32 T cell receptor beta chains given below trace back to one sample, sequenced in a study of shared clonotypes between healthy human individuals. Terminally differentiated effector memory CD45RA+ cells were left out of the naive CD8 fraction, which was CD45RO-negative and positively selected for CCR7. The assay was immunoSEQ multiplex PCR, and TCRdb's table has in-frame clones only and misses some. The sample has about 2 million clones, about 95% seen once; the top ten hold 1% to 1.5%. Sequencing input: naive CD8+ T cells sorted from blood. The receptors derive from a man between 18 and 29 years old in good health.

J is TRBJ2-5 and V is TRBV5-6; D is possibly TRBD2 (5 bases). Trimming removed 2 bases from V and 5 bases from J, with 16 bases in between. Germline lookup yields CDR1 SGHDT and CDR2 YYEEEE. The CDR3 contains 15 residues. CDR3 bases: TGTGCCAGCAGCTTCTTCGGGATTTCTAGTGAGACCCAGTACTTC. Translated: CASSFFGISSETQYF.

The chain carries TRBV11-2 and TRBJ1-6; 7 positions agree with TRBD1. The CDR3 runs 17 residues. Germline CDR1 reads SGHAT; CDR2 reads FQNNGV. J gave up 5 bases and V 2 bases, and 9 bases lay outside the gene matches. The DNA of the CDR3 is TGTGCCAGCAGCTTACATACAGGGGCAGATAATAATTCACCCCTCCACTTT. It translates to CASSLHTGADNNSPLHF.

The chain couples TRBV14 to TRBJ2-1; tentatively, D is TRBD1 (6 bases). Trimming shortened V by 6 bases and J by 4 bases, and 10 bases separated the two germline ends. CDR3 size: 13 residues. CDR1 and CDR2 (germline): SGHDN, FVKESK. This CDR3 is CASRRTAYNEQFF. The DNA of the CDR3 is TGTGCCAGCAGGAGGACAGCTTACAATGAGCAGTTCTTC.

V usage is TRBV7-9 and J usage is TRBJ2-5; TRBD2 aligns across 7 bases. Germline loops: CDR1 SEHNR, CDR2 FQNEAQ (reference sequence). This CDR3 spans 16 amino acids. V lost 3 bases, J lost 0 bases, and 7 bases stayed unmatched. This CDR3 is CASSFRGLPYQETQYF. CDR3 DNA sequence: TGTGCCAGCAGCTTCCGGGGACTACCGTACCAAGAGACCCAGTACTTC.

A word on this clone: Other DNA sequences of this sample code for an identical CDR3. The chain recombines TRBV2 with TRBJ2-7; TRBD1 matches 8 bases. This CDR3 comprises 12 residues. CDR1 SNHLY and CDR2 FYNNEI come from the germline V gene. The junction had 1 base not matched to a gene; V was cut back by 6 bases and J by 3 bases. As DNA, the CDR3 is TGTGCCAGCAGGGGGACAGGCTACGAGCAGTACTTC. It is translated as CASRGTGYEQYF.

The rearrangement joins TRBV4-1 to TRBJ2-7; possible D gene TRBD1, 5 bases. CDR1 is MGHRA and CDR2 is YSYEKL in the germline V gene. The CDR3 consists of 13 residues. V was trimmed by 4 bases and J by 5 bases, leaving 12 bases between them. This CDR3 is CASSRQGRDEQYF. The CDR3 nucleotides are TGCGCCAGCAGCCGCCAGGGTCGAGACGAGCAGTACTTC.

This clone has more than one count but fewer than ten. The chain is built from TRBV27 and TRBJ2-7; TRBD1 matches at 9 bases. This CDR3 has 15 residues. V lost 4 bases to trimming and J lost 7 bases; unmatched junction nucleotides: 11. The germline V gene has CDR1 MNHEY and CDR2 SMNVEV (reference sequence). This CDR3 is CASSSTGTGNLEQYF. The CDR3 nucleotides are TGTGCCAGCAGTTCAACCGGGACAGGGAACCTGGAGCAGTACTTC.

The V call is TRBV6-6, the J call TRBJ1-4; 8 nucleotides align to TRBD1. This CDR3 has 16 amino acids. Germline V gene sequence: CDR1 MNHNY, CDR2 SVGAGI (reference sequence). V lost 4 bases and J lost 8; bases outside the gene matches: 12. CDR3 residues: CASSSGQGKWDEKLFF. The CDR3 nucleotides read TGTGCCAGCAGTTCTGGACAGGGCAAGTGGGACGAAAAACTGTTTTTT.

The genes are TRBV11-2 and TRBJ1-4; possible D gene TRBD1, 6 bases. Deletions cut 1 base from V and 8 bases from J, with 14 bases between. This CDR3 spans 15 amino acids. The germline gives CDR1 SGHAT, CDR2 FQNNGV. In DNA, the CDR3 is TGTGCCAGCAGCTTAGTTGGGGGGCCTGCGGAAAAACTGTTTTTT. Protein sequence: CASSLVGGPAEKLFF.

The genes are TRBV4-3 and TRBJ1-6; perhaps TRBD1 as D (6 bases). CDR1 and CDR2 from the germline V gene are LGHNA and YSLEER. The CDR3 covers 16 residues. The germline V and J ends were trimmed by 0 bases and 9 bases, with 15 bases remaining between them. CDR3 residues: CASSQDTGSRLSPLHF. Here the CDR3 DNA reads TGCGCCAGCAGCCAAGATACAGGGTCGAGACTTTCACCCCTCCACTTT.

Notes on this clone: The same CDR3 arises from other DNA sequences in this sample as well. V is TRBV7-2 and J is TRBJ1-2, with 9 nucleotides matching TRBD1. V lost 4 bases to trimming and J lost 4 bases; unmatched junction nucleotides: 4. CDR1 is SGHTA and CDR2 is FQGNSA in the germline V gene. CDR3 length: 14 residues. The CDR3 DNA is TGTGCCAGCAGCTGGGGACAGGGCCCCTATGGCTACACCTTC. This sequence encodes CASSWGQGPYGYTF.

V and J are TRBV10-2 and TRBJ1-6, with D uncertain. Trimming stripped 8 bases from V and 7 bases from J, with 15 bases between. CDR1 and CDR2 from the germline V gene are WSHSY and SAAADI. The CDR3 covers 14 residues. The CDR3 coding sequence is TGCGCCAGCTCCTCCCTCGCGGGAAATTCACCCCTCCACTTT. This sequence encodes CASSSLAGNSPLHF.

This clone was seen once. This chain links TRBV4-1 with TRBJ2-7, with no clear D. From germline, CDR1 is MGHRA and CDR2 YSYEKL. With 1 base removed from V and 1 base from J, the gap between germline ends came to 8 bases. The CDR3 has 14 amino acids. The CDR3 protein is CASSQASNSYEQYF. The CDR3 nucleotides are TGCGCCAGCAGCCAAGCCTCTAATTCCTACGAGCAGTACTTC.

This clone has just one count. The J gene is TRBJ2-1, the V gene TRBV11-2, with D possibly being TRBD1 (5 bases). Trimming stripped 4 bases from V and 4 bases from J, with 20 bases between. Germline CDR1 SGHAT, CDR2 FQNNGV. The CDR3 is 17 amino acids. This CDR3 reads CASSSDGPLTGYNEQFF. The CDR3 DNA reads as TGTGCCAGCAGCTCCGATGGCCCGCTAACAGGATACAATGAGCAGTTCTTC.

CDR3 DNA: TGTGCCAGTAGTATAGATGGGGGCATCACTGAAGCTTTCTTT. This gives the protein CASSIDGGITEAFF. The gene calls are TRBV19 and TRBJ1-1, with D possibly being TRBD1 (6 bases). V was trimmed by 0 bases and J by 4 bases, leaving 9 bases between them. Germline V lookup: CDR1 LNHDA, CDR2 SQIVND (reference sequence). This CDR3 is 14 amino acids long. The full variable domain, its missing parts supplied by reference TRBV19 and TRBJ1-1, is DGGITQSPKYLFRKEGQNVTLSCEQNLNHDAMYWYRQDPGQGLRLIYYSQIVNDFQKGDIAEGYSVSREKKESFPLTVTSAQKNPTAFYLCASSIDGGITEAFFGQGTRLTVV.

The chain carries TRBV30 and TRBJ2-1; no firm D call. Trimming left V 0 bases short and J 9 bases short, with 12 bases between. Germline CDR1 is GTSNPN and CDR2 is SVGIG (reference sequence). The CDR3 runs 13 residues. The CDR3 here is CAWSVYTPSEQFF. The CDR3 DNA is TGTGCCTGGAGTGTATATACCCCCAGTGAGCAGTTCTTC.

The rearrangement links TRBV13 to TRBJ2-1, with no clear D. The germline gives CDR1 PRHDT, CDR2 FYEKMQ (reference sequence). The CDR3 is 15 amino acids. Trimming pared 4 bases from V and 5 bases from J, leaving 15 bases between. This CDR3 is CASSSTQRSDNEQFF. The CDR3, as DNA: TGTGCCAGCAGCTCTACGCAGCGTTCCGACAATGAGCAGTTCTTC.

This chain connects TRBV11-2 to TRBJ2-7; TRBD2 matches at 7 bases. The junction had 14 bases not matched to a gene; V was cut back by 0 bases and J by 3 bases. This CDR3 contains 18 residues. The germline gives CDR1 SGHAT, CDR2 FQNNGV. CDR3 in amino acids: CASSLERGGRAFLYEQYF. CDR3 DNA sequence: TGTGCCAGCAGCTTAGAACGGGGTGGGAGGGCCTTTCTCTACGAGCAGTACTTC.

The V call is TRBV27, the J call TRBJ1-1; 11 bases align to TRBD1. V shed 5 bases, J shed 6 bases, and the junction held 11 bases outside the gene matches. The germline V gene has CDR1 MNHEY and CDR2 SMNVEV (reference sequence). The CDR3 loop spans 16 amino acids. The chain's CDR3 is CASSGRTGGASAEAFF. CDR3 nucleotide sequence: TGTGCCAGCAGTGGGAGGACAGGGGGCGCGAGCGCTGAAGCTTTCTTT.

J is TRBJ1-1 and V is TRBV13; TRBD1 matches 7 bases. Germline V gives CDR1 PRHDT, CDR2 FYEKMQ (reference sequence). The ends lost 7 bases at V and 1 base at J; junction bases unmatched: 6. The CDR3 is 14 amino acids. CDR3 in amino acids: CASTVTGENTEAFF. The CDR3 DNA sequence: TGTGCCAGCACCGTAACAGGGGAGAACACTGAAGCTTTCTTT.

The chain employs TRBV6-6 and TRBJ1-1; 7 bases fit TRBD1. CDR3 size: 11 residues. Per the germline V gene, CDR1 is MNHNY and CDR2 is SVGAGI (reference sequence). Germline trimming cut 10 bases from V and 7 bases from J; bases unmatched to any gene: 6. DNA of the CDR3: TGTGCCATCCTGACAGGGAATGAAGCTTTCTTT. It translates to CAILTGNEAFF.

Comment on this clone: The junction departs from the called germline gene at one end, perhaps through a read error. The chain joins TRBV5-8 to TRBJ1-5; 8 nucleotides line up with TRBD1. The CDR3 is made up of 14 amino acids. Germline loops: CDR1 SGHTS, CDR2 YDEGEE. For the CDR3, the DNA is TGCCCGACCACTCCAGGACAGGGCGGGCAGCCCCAGCATTTT. This encodes CPTTPGQGGQPQHF.

This chain joins TRBV6-5 and TRBJ2-7; D possibly corresponds to TRBD1 (5 bases). This CDR3 region has 15 residues. CDR1 and CDR2 (germline): MNHEY, SVGAGI. With 5 bases removed from V and 2 bases from J, the gap between germline ends came to 16 bases. The CDR3, as DNA: TGTGCCAGCAGTCCCGGCCTAGGGGAAACCTACGAGCAGTACTTC. Translating gives CASSPGLGETYEQYF.

This chain connects TRBV2 to TRBJ2-3; a weak D match, TRBD1 (6 bases). V was cut by 1 base and J by 4 bases, with 9 bases left in between. The germline V gene encodes CDR1 SNHLY and CDR2 FYNNEI. The CDR3 extends over 14 amino acids. CDR3 bases: TGTGCCAGCAGTGAAGTCGCAGGGGCAGATACGCAGTATTTT. It codes for CASSEVAGADTQYF.

This chain joins TRBV27 and TRBJ2-1; TRBD2 matches 7 bases. Trimming removed 3 bases from V and 8 bases from J; junction bases left unmatched: 10. The germline gives CDR1 MNHEY, CDR2 SMNVEV (reference sequence). The CDR3 consists of 15 residues. This CDR3 is CASSFSLASSDEQFF. The CDR3 nucleotides read TGTGCCAGCAGTTTTTCACTAGCGTCGAGCGATGAGCAGTTCTTC.

This clone was picked up one time. V gene TRBV2 combines with J gene TRBJ2-3, with TRBD2 identical over 8 bases. Germline CDR1 is SNHLY and CDR2 is FYNNEI. J was trimmed by 4 bases and V by 4 bases; bases with no gene match: 4. The CDR3 totals 14 residues. The CDR3 DNA reads TGTGCCAGCAGTGGAGCGGGAGACCCAGATACGCAGTATTTT. This gives the protein CASSGAGDPDTQYF.

This clone came up once. This chain connects TRBV30 to TRBJ1-5; the D is unclear. Trimming cost V 0 bases and J 5 bases, with 8 bases left between them. Per the germline V gene, CDR1 is GTSNPN and CDR2 is SVGIG (reference sequence). The length of the CDR3 is 13 residues. As DNA, the CDR3 is TGTGCCTGGAGTGTAGAACGAGATCAGCCCCAGCATTTT. The encoded protein is CAWSVERDQPQHF.

The chain uses TRBV11-2 and TRBJ2-2, with D perhaps matching TRBD1 or TRBD2 (5 bases each). The CDR3 extends over 17 amino acids. The ends were cut back, 6 bases at V and 4 bases at J, with 21 bases in the middle. Germline assignment: CDR1 SGHAT and CDR2 FQNNGV. The CDR3 DNA follows: TGTGCCAGCAGAGGCGGACACCGGGGAAGCGCCACCGGGGAGCTGTTTTTT. It specifies CASRGGHRGSATGELFF.

V is TRBV5-8 and J is TRBJ2-7, with 13 bases that match TRBD2. The J segment lost 6 bases and the V segment lost 2 bases, leaving 5 bases of the junction unmatched. Germline CDR1 and CDR2: SGHTS and YDEGEE. The CDR3 runs 15 residues. This chain's CDR3 is CASSFGTSGALEQYF. The DNA for the CDR3 is TGTGCCAGCAGCTTTGGGACTAGCGGGGCTCTCGAGCAGTACTTC.

This clone has just one count. The chain couples TRBV7-6 to TRBJ1-2; no clear D gene. V was pared by 5 bases and J by 6 bases, with 25 bases between. The CDR3 is made up of 17 amino acids. Looked up from germline, CDR1 is SGHVS and CDR2 is FNYEAQ. The CDR3 spells CASSLGVTFFSSHGYTF. The CDR3 DNA is TGTGCCAGCAGCCTCGGAGTCACGTTTTTTAGTTCTCATGGCTACACCTTC.

J is TRBJ1-5 and V is TRBV4-1; perhaps TRBD1 as D (5 bases). Germline assignment: CDR1 MGHRA and CDR2 YSYEKL. V was trimmed by 0 bases and J by 0 bases, leaving 12 bases between them. This CDR3 is built from 17 residues. CDR3 coding DNA: TGCGCCAGCAGCCAAGATAGAGGGGCTTATAGCAATCAGCCCCAGCATTTT. It specifies CASSQDRGAYSNQPQHF.

This clone has only one observation. The chain uses TRBV6-1 and TRBJ2-7; TRBD2 aligns across 11 bases. The CDR3 covers 13 residues. J lost 5 bases, V lost 6 bases, and 3 bases had no gene match. The germline V gene has CDR1 MNHNS and CDR2 SASEGT. CDR3 nucleotides: TGTGCCAGCAGGGGACTAGCGGCCGACGAGCAGTACTTC. Translating it yields CASRGLAADEQYF.